The clone carrying this T cell receptor (beta chain) was detected once. Recruited during active infection, patients (from Seattle) were subsequently followed longitudinally. The sample comes from a study of blood T cell repertoires in COVID-19. Overall study: The origin of the acute and convalescent COVID-19 samples was the United States, Italy and Spain. The analysed material was cDNA or gDNA that came from T cells, B-cell-depleted T cells, or PBMCs.

Per the original methods: Quantification of nucleated cells was approximated via reference gene primer amplification. Clones were read by immunoSEQ multiplex PCR, and TCRdb kept only the in-frame ones, dropping some. V, J and clone size are those of that table, while D and trimming were read from the DNA. The sample carries almost 95,000 clones, around nine tenths recorded once. Germline values: CDR1 SGHTA, CDR2 FQGNSA. The CDR3 extends over 14 amino acids. V was trimmed by 2 bases and J by 5 bases, leaving 12 bases between them. Sequences were obtained from peripheral blood. The source of this sequence is a woman aged 55-75 years with COVID-19, enrolled during active disease. The V call is TRBV7-2, the J call TRBJ2-5; D ambiguous. CDR3 residues: CASSLRVSKETQYF. CDR3 bases: TGTGCCAGCAGCTTACGGGTTAGCAAGGAGACCCAGTACTTC.